This T cell receptor beta chain was identified during a study of blood T cell repertoires in COVID-19. Trimming stripped 0 bases from V and 0 bases from J, with 9 bases between. Looked up from germline, CDR1 is SGHRS and CDR2 is YFSETQ. This CDR3 comprises 15 residues. In the source study's methods: For nucleated cells, counts were estimated from reference gene primer amplification. Sequencing was performed with immunoSEQ multiplex PCR; in TCRdb, only in-frame clones are kept and a portion is missing. The DNA gave D and trimming, while V, J and clone size come from that table. There are about 230,000 clones in the sample; 88% occur only once, and 2.7% lies in the top ten.

The J gene is TRBJ1-1, the V gene TRBV5-1; D gene ambiguous. This clonotype originated in an older woman with acute or convalescent COVID-19. Sequenced material: peripheral blood. CDR3 in DNA: TGCGCCAGCAGCTTGGACGGGGAACTGAACACTGAAGCTTTCTTT. Amino acids: CASSLDGELNTEAFF.